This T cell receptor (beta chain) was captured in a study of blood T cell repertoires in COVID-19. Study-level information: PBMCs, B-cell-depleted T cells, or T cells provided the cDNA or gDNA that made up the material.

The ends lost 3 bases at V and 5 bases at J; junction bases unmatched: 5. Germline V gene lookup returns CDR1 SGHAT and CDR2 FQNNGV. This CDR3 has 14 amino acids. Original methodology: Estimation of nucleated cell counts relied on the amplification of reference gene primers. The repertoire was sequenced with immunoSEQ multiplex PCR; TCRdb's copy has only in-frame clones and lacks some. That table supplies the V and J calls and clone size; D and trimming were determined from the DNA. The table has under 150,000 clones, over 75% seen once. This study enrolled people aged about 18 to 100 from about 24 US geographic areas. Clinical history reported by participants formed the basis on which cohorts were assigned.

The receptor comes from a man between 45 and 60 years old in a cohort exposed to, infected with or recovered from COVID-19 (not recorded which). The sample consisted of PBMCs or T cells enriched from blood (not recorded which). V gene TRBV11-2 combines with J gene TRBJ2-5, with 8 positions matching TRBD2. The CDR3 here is CASSLIAGSETQYF. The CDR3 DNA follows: TGTGCCAGCAGCTTGATAGCGGGGTCCGAGACCCAGTACTTC. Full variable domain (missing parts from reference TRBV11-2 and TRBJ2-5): EAGVAQSPRYKIIEKRQSVAFWCNPISGHATLYWYQQILGQGPKLLIQFQNNGVVDDSQLPKDRFSAERLKGVDSTLKIQPAKLEDSAVYLCASSLIAGSETQYFGPGTRLLVL.